The source of this T cell receptor beta chain is a study of breast tumors, draining lymph nodes, adjacent tissues. The table lists this clonotype with a few counts. Its antigen is currently unknown. A much bigger clone sits one base away, suggesting this may be a read error. TCRdb itself ran the multiplex PCR reads through MiXCR, one entry per CDR3 protein. The table records nearly 110,000 distinct CDR3 sequences, about 29% of them present only once. Study results and caveats: The lymph node origin of tumor T cells was framed as consistent with a hypothesis, not demonstrated. The data were judged consistent with most tumor T cells coming from lymph node and expanding in tumor. Luminal-like breast cancer showed significantly greater tumor-nontumor repertoire similarity than basal-like breast cancer did. Tumor repertoires ranked between lymph nodes and nontumor tissue in diversity, with V and J gene preferences.

Axillary draining lymph nodes of breast cancer patients supplied the node samples. The CDR3 totals 14 residues. Germline-derived CDR1 and CDR2 are LNHDA and SQIVND (reference sequence). The chain has TRBV19 and TRBJ1-5, with 9 bases that match TRBD1. Sequencing input: axillary lymph node tissue. The sequence came from a female donor with breast cancer. Some clones in this sample may be carry-over from other donors' samples. The CDR3 reads CASKGQGYNQPRHF. The CDR3 DNA follows: TGTGCCAGTAAGGGACAGGGTTACAATCAGCCCCGGCATTTT.